A selection of T cell receptor beta chains follows, all from one sample in a study of human T cells and chemical hapten exposure. TCRdb reanalysed the RACE reads using MiXCR and keeps one entry per CDR3 protein. The table has roughly 120,000 distinct CDR3 sequences, less than 10% seen once; the top ten hold 3.1%. This sample comprised whole blood, obtained in connection with sensitization to the hapten diphenylcyclopropenone (DPC). The receptors stem from a woman aged 40 to 50 with alopecia areata. Some clones in this sample may be carry-over from other donors' samples. The CDR3 runs from the conserved cysteine through the conserved F or W. The D gene is left open where the match is weak. Clone size is not always given. Where it is, it says once, few, many or a class for expanded clones.

CDR3 DNA | CDR3 protein | J gene | V gene | clone size | D gene
TGTGCCAGCAGCCCGCACAGGGATCAGCCCCAGCATTTT | CASSPHRDQPQHF | TRBJ1-5 | TRBV3-1 | . | .
TGTGCCAGCAGCCCCGGACAAAATTCACCCCTCCACTTT | CASSPGQNSPLHF | TRBJ1-6 | TRBV12-3/TRBV12-4 | many | .
TGCAGTGCGCCTCACAAGAGCAATCAGCCCCAGCATTTT | CSAPHKSNQPQHF | TRBJ1-5 | TRBV20-1 | many | .
TGCGCCAGCAGCCAACCTATGGCGACAGACTCCCAGGAGACCCAGTACTTC | CASSQPMATDSQETQYF | TRBJ2-5 | TRBV4-1 | few | .
TGTGCCAGCAGTTACCCAGGGAAGACCCAGTACTTC | CASSYPGKTQYF | TRBJ2-5 | TRBV6-2/TRBV6-3 | many | .
TGCAGTGCTAGAGACATACAGGGGACTGAAGCTTTCTTT | CSARDIQGTEAFF | TRBJ1-1 | TRBV20-1 | few | TRBD1
TGTGCCAGCAGCTTAGGGGCAGGGTCCTATAATTCACCCCTCCACTTT | CASSLGAGSYNSPLHF | TRBJ1-6 | TRBV7-9 | . | .
TGTGCCAGCAGCTTCATACTAGCGGGGGGCCCTGTGGCTGGGGCCAACGTCCTGACTTTC | CASSFILAGGPVAGANVLTF | TRBJ2-6 | TRBV11-2 | many | TRBD2
TGTGCCAGCAGGCGCGGGCGTGAGAACACTGAAGCTTTCTTT | CASRRGRENTEAFF | TRBJ1-1 | TRBV7-2 | few | .
TGTGCCAGCAGTGAAGGAGCAGGGTACGGCTATGGCTACACCTTC | CASSEGAGYGYGYTF | TRBJ1-2 | TRBV6-1 | many | .
TGTGCCAGCAGTTGGACTAGCGGATACATAGATACGCAGTATTTT | CASSWTSGYIDTQYF | TRBJ2-3 | TRBV5-5 | . | TRBD2
TGTGCCAGCTCACCAGTGGACAGTCAAAACATTCAGTACTTC | CASSPVDSQNIQYF | TRBJ2-4 | TRBV18 | many | .
TGTGCCAGCCGGAGGGGCCCCTCAGACTATGGCTACACCTTC | CASRRGPSDYGYTF | TRBJ1-2 | TRBV7-2 | . | .
TGTGCCAGCAGCCATCCGGGACAGGGAGATTCTAATGAAAAACTGTTTTTT | CASSHPGQGDSNEKLFF | TRBJ1-4 | TRBV7-9 | many | TRBD1
TGTGCCAGCAGCTTAGCTAGCCCGAACACCGGGGAGCTGTTTTTT | CASSLASPNTGELFF | TRBJ2-2 | TRBV7-9 | many | .
TGTGCCAGCAGTTACTCGGGGTTGGTCTACGAGCAGTACTTC | CASSYSGLVYEQYF | TRBJ2-7 | TRBV6-2/TRBV6-3 | few | .
TGTGCCAGCAGCCAAGGTGGTAGCAATCAGCCCCAGCATTTT | CASSQGGSNQPQHF | TRBJ1-5 | TRBV3-1 | . | .
TGTGCCATCAGTGGGGACGGCACATCCTACGAGCAGTACTTC | CAISGDGTSYEQYF | TRBJ2-7 | TRBV10-3 | . | .
TGTGCCAGCAGTTGGATAGTGAACACTGAAGCTTTCTTT | CASSWIVNTEAFF | TRBJ1-1 | TRBV6-2/TRBV6-3 | many | .
TGTGCCAGCAGTCCGCCCCTTGCGGGAGAGCAGTTCTTC | CASSPPLAGEQFF | TRBJ2-1 | TRBV12-3/TRBV12-4 | . | .
TGTGCCAGCAGCTTAGTTGGCGGGACAAGCACAGATACGCAGTATTTT | CASSLVGGTSTDTQYF | TRBJ2-3 | TRBV7-2 | many | .
TGTGCCTCCCTGGACAGAGACAATGAAAAACTGTTTTTT | CASLDRDNEKLFF | TRBJ1-4 | TRBV19 | . | .
TGTGCCAGCAGTTTTCAGGGACGGGGGGAAAAACTGTTTTTT | CASSFQGRGEKLFF | TRBJ1-4 | TRBV27 | . | .
TGTGCCAGCAGCCGGGACAGGGGCGAACTTTTCTCTGGGGCCAACGTCCTGACTTTC | CASSRDRGELFSGANVLTF | TRBJ2-6 | TRBV6-5 | many | TRBD1
TGTGCCAGCACTTCACGGACCGAGAAGAGCAATGAGCAGTTCTTC | CASTSRTEKSNEQFF | TRBJ2-1 | TRBV6-2/TRBV6-3 | . | .
TGCAGCGTTGAAGGCCAGGGGAGGGACTATGGCTACACCTTC | CSVEGQGRDYGYTF | TRBJ1-2 | TRBV29-1 | . | .
TGTGCCAGCAGTTACTCGGAACAGGGACCAGGCACCGGGGAGCTGTTTTTT | CASSYSEQGPGTGELFF | TRBJ2-2 | TRBV6-2/TRBV6-3 | many | .
TGTGCAAGTGTTTACAGGGTCAACACTGAAGCTTTCTTT | CASVYRVNTEAFF | TRBJ1-1 | TRBV12-2 | few | .
TGTGCCAGCAGCCTCAACACCCGTAATGAAAAACTGTTTTTT | CASSLNTRNEKLFF | TRBJ1-4 | TRBV6-5 | few | .
TGTGCCAGCAGCCCCCCGGGATACAATCAGCCCCAGCATTTT | CASSPPGYNQPQHF | TRBJ1-5 | TRBV7-9 | few | .
TGCGCCAGCAGTGAGGGGCTGAACACTGAAGCTTTCTTT | CASSEGLNTEAFF | TRBJ1-1 | TRBV10-1 | many | .
TGTGCCAGTAGCGCGGCGCATAACAATGAGCAGTTCTTC | CASSAAHNNEQFF | TRBJ2-1 | TRBV19 | . | .
TGTGCCAGCAGCTCGATCCAAGAGACCCAGTACTTC | CASSSIQETQYF | TRBJ2-5 | TRBV7-6 | many | .
TGTGCCAGCAGTTTATCGAACAATGAGCAGTTCTTC | CASSLSNNEQFF | TRBJ2-1 | TRBV27 | many | .
TGTGCCAGCAGCTTCGCCAGGGTTAGCAATCAGCCCCAGCATTTT | CASSFARVSNQPQHF | TRBJ1-5 | TRBV7-8 | . | .
TGTGCTTCTGCCCGTGGAGGGCGTACTGAAGCTTTCTTT | CASARGGRTEAFF | TRBJ1-1 | TRBV30 | many | .
TGTGCCAGAGGGGGGGCCGCTGAAGCTTTCTTT | CARGGAAEAFF | TRBJ1-1 | TRBV21-1 | many | .
TGTGCCAGCAGTTACACAGGCCAGCCCCAGCATTTT | CASSYTGQPQHF | TRBJ1-5 | TRBV6-6 | many | .
TGTGCCAGCAGTTTAGACAGGGGAGGTGTCCGCAATCAGCCCCAGCATTTT | CASSLDRGGVRNQPQHF | TRBJ1-5 | TRBV12-3/TRBV12-4 | many | TRBD1
TGTGCCAGCAGCCAAGGTCGGACAGCCTTAAACTATGGCTACACCTTC | CASSQGRTALNYGYTF | TRBJ1-2 | TRBV3-1 | few | .
TGTGCCAGCAAGGACGTGGGGGATGAGCAGTTCTTC | CASKDVGDEQFF | TRBJ2-1 | TRBV6-2/TRBV6-3 | many | .
TGTGCCAGCAGCTTATGGCGGGGGGGCGGAGAGACCCAGTACTTC | CASSLWRGGGETQYF | TRBJ2-5 | TRBV11-2 | many | TRBD2
TGTGCCAGCACGGTCGGGGGGAGCGCCAAAAACATTCAGTACTTC | CASTVGGSAKNIQYF | TRBJ2-4 | TRBV12-3/TRBV12-4 | few | TRBD2
TGTGCCAGCAGTTACCCCCCCGGCCCGGTCACTGAAGCTTTCTTT | CASSYPPGPVTEAFF | TRBJ1-1 | TRBV6-2/TRBV6-3 | . | .
TGTGCCAGCAGCAAACGGGTTGGAGGGAACACTGAAGCTTTCTTT | CASSKRVGGNTEAFF | TRBJ1-1 | TRBV11-2 | few | .
TGTGCCAGCAGTTTAACAGCGGGGGTAGTTGATACGCAGTATTTT | CASSLTAGVVDTQYF | TRBJ2-3 | TRBV12-3/TRBV12-4 | many | TRBD2
TGTGCCAGCACCCCACTGCAGTACACCGGGGAGCTGTTTTTT | CASTPLQYTGELFF | TRBJ2-2 | TRBV7-6 | . | .
TGTGCCAGCAGCGTAGACGGGGGAGATGGAACCTACAATGAGCAGTTCTTC | CASSVDGGDGTYNEQFF | TRBJ2-1 | TRBV9 | . | .
TGTGCCAGCAGCGTAGCGGGGGACAACACCGGGGAGCTGTTTTTT | CASSVAGDNTGELFF | TRBJ2-2 | TRBV9 | . | .
TGCAGCGGGCGACAGGGCGGGATGATGGACACTGAAGCTTTCTTT | CSGRQGGMMDTEAFF | TRBJ1-1 | TRBV29-1 | . | TRBD1